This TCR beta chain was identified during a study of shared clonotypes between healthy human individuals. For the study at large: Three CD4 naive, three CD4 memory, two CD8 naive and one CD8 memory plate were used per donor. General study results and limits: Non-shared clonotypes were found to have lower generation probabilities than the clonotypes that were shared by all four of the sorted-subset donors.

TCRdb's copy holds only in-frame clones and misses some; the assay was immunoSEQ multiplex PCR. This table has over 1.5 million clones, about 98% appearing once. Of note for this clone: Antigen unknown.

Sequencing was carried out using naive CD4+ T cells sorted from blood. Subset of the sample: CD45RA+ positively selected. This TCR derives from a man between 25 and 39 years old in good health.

The CDR3 region is CASSYSGTSGFYEQYF. The CDR3 DNA follows: TGTGCCAGCAGCTACTCCGGGACTAGCGGGTTCTACGAGCAGTACTTC. V usage is TRBV7-9 and J usage is TRBJ2-7; 12 bases are a match to TRBD2. The junction had 7 bases not matched to a gene; V was cut back by 4 bases and J by 3 bases. In germline, CDR1 is SEHNR, CDR2 FQNEAQ (reference sequence). CDR3 length equals 16 residues.